These T cell receptor beta chains were read from a single sample in a study of blood T cell repertoires in COVID-19. The repertoire was sequenced with immunoSEQ multiplex PCR; TCRdb's copy has only in-frame clones and lacks some. The sample includes approximately 280,000 clones, 88% seen only once; the top ten take almost 9.5%. The source material was peripheral blood. The receptors come from a man aged 18 to 35 with active or convalescent COVID-19. Both conserved end residues are part of each CDR3. A D gene is named only where the DNA matches it firmly. Expanded clones get a size class; other rows say once, few or many, or leave the size out.

abundance	j_gene	d_gene	v_gene	len	CDR3nt	CDR3aa
.	TRBJ2-2	TRBD1	TRBV15	15	TGTGCCACCAGCAGAGAGGGGACAGCCACCGGGGAGCTGTTTTTT	CATSREGTATGELFF
.	TRBJ2-7	.	TRBV5-6	12	TGTGCCAGCAGCTTCGGGTCAGGGGAGCAGTACTTC	CASSFGSGEQYF
.	TRBJ2-7	TRBD1	TRBV5-1	17	TGCGCCAGCAGCCCCGTATATCCGGGACAGCTCTCCTACGAGCAGTACTTC	CASSPVYPGQLSYEQYF
.	TRBJ2-2	TRBD1	TRBV2	16	TGTGCCAGCAGTGAGCGGACAGGGGTTAACACCGGGGAGCTGTTTTTT	CASSERTGVNTGELFF
.	TRBJ2-2	TRBD1	TRBV2	15	TGTGCCAGCAGAGCCCGGACAGGGGGGACCGGGGAGCTGTTTTTT	CASRARTGGTGELFF
.	TRBJ2-5	.	TRBV25-1	13	TGTGCCAGCAGTGATGGCCCCGGGGAGACCCAGTACTTC	CASSDGPGETQYF
once	TRBJ2-7	.	TRBV20-1	13	TGCAGTGCTAGTGGGCTAGATGGCTACGAGCAGTACTTC	CSASGLDGYEQYF
few	TRBJ1-6	.	TRBV12-3/TRBV12-4	13	TGTGCCAGCAGTCGACGGAGTGGTTCACCCCTCCACTTT	CASSRRSGSPLHF
.	TRBJ2-7	TRBD2	TRBV5-1	15	TGCGCCAGCAGCCGGACTAGCGGGGGCGTAAACGAGCAGTACTTC	CASSRTSGGVNEQYF
.	TRBJ2-7	TRBD1	TRBV3-1/TRBV3-2	15	TGTGCCAGCAGCCAAGAGGAGACAGGGGACGGCGAGCAGTACTTC	CASSQEETGDGEQYF
.	TRBJ1-2	TRBD1	TRBV5-5	15	TGTGCCAGCAGCCCCCCACTGACAGGGAAAAACGGCTACACCTTC	CASSPPLTGKNGYTF
.	TRBJ1-1	.	TRBV6-5	13	TGTGCCAGCCCCATTCGGGGAGGCACTGAAGCTTTCTTT	CASPIRGGTEAFF
.	TRBJ1-1	TRBD1	TRBV7-3	14	TGTGCCAGCAGCTTAGACAGGGAGAACACTGAAGCTTTCTTT	CASSLDRENTEAFF
.	TRBJ2-3	TRBD2	TRBV3-1/TRBV3-2	18	TGTGCCAGCAGCCAAGCGCAGCGGGGGGGCTTGAGCACAGATACGCAGTATTTT	CASSQAQRGGLSTDTQYF
.	TRBJ2-2	.	TRBV4-1	16	TGCGCCAGCAGCCTTAGCGGCCGTTCGAACACCGGGGAGCTGTTTTTT	CASSLSGRSNTGELFF